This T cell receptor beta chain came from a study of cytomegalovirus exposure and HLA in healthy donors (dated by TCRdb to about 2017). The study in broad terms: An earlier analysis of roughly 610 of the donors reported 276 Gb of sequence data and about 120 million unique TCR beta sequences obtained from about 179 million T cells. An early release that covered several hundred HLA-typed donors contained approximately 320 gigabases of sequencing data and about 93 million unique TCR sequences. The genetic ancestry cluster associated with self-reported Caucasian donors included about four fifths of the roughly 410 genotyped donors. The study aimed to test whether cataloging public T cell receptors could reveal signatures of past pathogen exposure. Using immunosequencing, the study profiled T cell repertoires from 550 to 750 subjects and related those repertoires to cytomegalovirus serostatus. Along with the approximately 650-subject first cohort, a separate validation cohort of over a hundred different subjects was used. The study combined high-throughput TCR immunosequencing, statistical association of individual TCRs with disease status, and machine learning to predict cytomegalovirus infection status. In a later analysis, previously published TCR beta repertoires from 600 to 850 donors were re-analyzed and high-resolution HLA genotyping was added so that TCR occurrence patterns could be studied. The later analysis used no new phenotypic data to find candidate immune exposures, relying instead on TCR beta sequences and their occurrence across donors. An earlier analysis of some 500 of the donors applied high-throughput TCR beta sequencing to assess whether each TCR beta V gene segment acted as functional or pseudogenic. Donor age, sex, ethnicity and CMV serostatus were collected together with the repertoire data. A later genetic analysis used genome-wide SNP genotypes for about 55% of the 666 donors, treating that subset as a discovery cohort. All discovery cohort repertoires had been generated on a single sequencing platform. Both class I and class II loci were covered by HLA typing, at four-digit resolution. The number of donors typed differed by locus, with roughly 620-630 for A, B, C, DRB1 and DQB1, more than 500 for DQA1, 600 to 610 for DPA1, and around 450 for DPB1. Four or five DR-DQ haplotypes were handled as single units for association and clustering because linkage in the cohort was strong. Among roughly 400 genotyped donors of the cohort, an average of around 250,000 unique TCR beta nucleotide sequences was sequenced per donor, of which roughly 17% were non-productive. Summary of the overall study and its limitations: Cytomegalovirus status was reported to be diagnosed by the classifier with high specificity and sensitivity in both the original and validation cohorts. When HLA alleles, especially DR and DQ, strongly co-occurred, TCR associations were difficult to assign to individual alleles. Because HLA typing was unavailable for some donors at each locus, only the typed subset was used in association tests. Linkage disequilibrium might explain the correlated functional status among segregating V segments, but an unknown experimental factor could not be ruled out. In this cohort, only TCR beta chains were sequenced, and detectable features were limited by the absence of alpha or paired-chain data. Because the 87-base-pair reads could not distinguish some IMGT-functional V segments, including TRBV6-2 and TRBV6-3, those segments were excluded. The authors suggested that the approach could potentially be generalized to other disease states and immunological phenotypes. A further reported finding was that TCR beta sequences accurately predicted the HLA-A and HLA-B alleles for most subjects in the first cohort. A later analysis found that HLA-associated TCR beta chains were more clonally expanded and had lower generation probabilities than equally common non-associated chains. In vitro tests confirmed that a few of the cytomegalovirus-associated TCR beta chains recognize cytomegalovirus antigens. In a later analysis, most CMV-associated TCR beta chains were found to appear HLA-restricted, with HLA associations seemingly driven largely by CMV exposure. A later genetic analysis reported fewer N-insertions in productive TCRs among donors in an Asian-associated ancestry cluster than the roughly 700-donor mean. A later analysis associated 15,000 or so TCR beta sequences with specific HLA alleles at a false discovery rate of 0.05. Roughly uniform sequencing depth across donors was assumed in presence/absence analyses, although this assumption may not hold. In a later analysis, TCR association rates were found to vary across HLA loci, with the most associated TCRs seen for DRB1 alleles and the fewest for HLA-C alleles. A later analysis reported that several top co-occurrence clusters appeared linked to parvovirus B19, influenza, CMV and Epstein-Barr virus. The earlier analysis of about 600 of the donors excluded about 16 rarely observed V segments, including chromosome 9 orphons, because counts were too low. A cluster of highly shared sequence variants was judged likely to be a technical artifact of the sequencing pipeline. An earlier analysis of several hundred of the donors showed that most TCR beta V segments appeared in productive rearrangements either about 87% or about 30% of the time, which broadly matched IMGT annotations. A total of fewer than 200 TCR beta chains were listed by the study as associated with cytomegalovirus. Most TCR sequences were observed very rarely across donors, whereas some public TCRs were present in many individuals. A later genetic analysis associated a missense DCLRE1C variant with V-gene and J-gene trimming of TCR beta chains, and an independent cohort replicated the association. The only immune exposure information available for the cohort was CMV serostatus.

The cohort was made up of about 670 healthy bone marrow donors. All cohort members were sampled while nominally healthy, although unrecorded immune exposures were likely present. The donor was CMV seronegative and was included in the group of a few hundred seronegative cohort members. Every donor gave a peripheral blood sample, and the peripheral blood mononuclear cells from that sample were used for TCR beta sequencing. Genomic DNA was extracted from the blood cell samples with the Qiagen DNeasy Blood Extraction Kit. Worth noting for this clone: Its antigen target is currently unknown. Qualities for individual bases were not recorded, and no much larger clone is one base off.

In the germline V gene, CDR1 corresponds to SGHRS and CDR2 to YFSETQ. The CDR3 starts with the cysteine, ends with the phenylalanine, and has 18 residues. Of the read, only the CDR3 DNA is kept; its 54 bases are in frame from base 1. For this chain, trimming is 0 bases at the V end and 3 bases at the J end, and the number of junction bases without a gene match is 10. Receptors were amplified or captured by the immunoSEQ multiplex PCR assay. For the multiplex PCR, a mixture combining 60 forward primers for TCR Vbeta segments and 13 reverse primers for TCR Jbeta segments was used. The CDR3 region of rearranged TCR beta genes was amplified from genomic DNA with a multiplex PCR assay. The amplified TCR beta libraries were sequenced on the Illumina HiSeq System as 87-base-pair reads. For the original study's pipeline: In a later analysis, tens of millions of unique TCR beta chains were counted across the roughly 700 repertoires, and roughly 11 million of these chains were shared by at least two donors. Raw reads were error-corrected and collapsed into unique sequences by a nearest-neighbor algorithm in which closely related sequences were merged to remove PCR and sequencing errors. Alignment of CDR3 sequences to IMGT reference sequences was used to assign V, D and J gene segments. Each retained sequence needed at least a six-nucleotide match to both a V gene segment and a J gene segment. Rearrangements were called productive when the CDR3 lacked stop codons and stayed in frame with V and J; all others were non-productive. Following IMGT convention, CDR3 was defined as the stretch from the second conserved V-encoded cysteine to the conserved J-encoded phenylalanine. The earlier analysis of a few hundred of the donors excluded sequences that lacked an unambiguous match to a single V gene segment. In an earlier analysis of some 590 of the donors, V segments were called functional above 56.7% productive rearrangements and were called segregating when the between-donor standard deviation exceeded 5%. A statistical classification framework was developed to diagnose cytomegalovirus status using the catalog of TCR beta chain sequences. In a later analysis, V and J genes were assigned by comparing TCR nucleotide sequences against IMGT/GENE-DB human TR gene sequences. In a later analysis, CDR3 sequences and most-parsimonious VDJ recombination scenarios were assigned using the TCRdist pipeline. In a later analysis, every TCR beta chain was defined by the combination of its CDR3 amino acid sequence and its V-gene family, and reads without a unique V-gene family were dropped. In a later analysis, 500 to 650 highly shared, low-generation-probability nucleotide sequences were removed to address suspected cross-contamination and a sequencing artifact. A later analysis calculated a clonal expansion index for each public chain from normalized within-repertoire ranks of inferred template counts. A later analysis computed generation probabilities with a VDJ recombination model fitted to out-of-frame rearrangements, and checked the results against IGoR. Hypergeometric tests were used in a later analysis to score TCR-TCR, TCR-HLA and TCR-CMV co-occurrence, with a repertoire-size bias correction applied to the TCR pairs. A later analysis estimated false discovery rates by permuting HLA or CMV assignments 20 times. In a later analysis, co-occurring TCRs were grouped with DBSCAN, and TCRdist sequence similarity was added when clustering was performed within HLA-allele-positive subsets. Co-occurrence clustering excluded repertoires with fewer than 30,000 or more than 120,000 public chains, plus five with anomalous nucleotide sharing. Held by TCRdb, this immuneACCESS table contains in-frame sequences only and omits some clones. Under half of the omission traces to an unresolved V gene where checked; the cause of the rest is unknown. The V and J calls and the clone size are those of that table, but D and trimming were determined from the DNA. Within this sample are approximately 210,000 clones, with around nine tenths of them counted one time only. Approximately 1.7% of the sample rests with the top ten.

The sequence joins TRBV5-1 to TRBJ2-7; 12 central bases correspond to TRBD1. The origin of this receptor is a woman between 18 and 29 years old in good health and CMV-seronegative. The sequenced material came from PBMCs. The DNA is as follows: TGCGCCAGCAGCTTGGTCCCTCCCGGGACAGGGGGCGGCTACGAGCAGTACTTC. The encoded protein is CASSLVPPGTGGGYEQYF.